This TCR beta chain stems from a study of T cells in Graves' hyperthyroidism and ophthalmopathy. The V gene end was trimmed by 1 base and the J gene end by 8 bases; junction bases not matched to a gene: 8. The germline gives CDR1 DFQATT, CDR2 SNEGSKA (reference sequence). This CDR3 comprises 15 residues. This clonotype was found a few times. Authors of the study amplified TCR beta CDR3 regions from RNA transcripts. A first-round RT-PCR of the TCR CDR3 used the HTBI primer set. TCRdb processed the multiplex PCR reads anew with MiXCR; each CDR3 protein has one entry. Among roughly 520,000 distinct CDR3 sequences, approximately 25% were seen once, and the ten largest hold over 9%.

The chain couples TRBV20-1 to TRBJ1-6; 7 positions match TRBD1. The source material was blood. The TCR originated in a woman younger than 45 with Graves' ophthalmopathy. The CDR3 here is CSARGLQGSDSPLHF. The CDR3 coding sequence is TGCAGTGCTAGAGGATTACAGGGGAGCGATTCACCCCTCCACTTT.